The 28 T cell receptor beta chains below come from one sample, sequenced in a study of cytomegalovirus exposure and HLA in healthy donors. The PCR had 60 Vbeta and 13 Jbeta primers. Profiled with immunoSEQ multiplex PCR; TCRdb holds only in-frame clones, not every one. The profile shows 65,000 to 95,000 clones, 65% to 85% of them singletons. Material for sequencing was PBMCs. These receptors all come from a man aged 45-60 years in good health and CMV-seronegative.

The chain has TRBV4-2 and TRBJ2-1; tentatively, D is TRBD2 (6 bases). V was shortened by 3 bases and J by 7 bases, with 10 bases between the two germline ends. The CDR3 is 13 amino acids. Germline CDR1 is LGHNA and CDR2 is YNFKEQ. CDR3 DNA: TGTGCCAGCAGCCATCAGGAGGGGAATGAGCAGTTCTTC. It yields the protein CASSHQEGNEQFF.

This rearrangement joins TRBV12-5 to TRBJ2-2; weak D call: TRBD1 (5 bases). CDR3 length: 13 residues. Germline assignment: CDR1 LGHNT and CDR2 FRNRAP. V gave up 1 base and J gave up 7 bases, with 7 bases separating them. CDR3 sequence reads: CASGLADSGELFF. CDR3 bases: TGTGCTAGTGGTTTGGCCGACAGCGGGGAGCTGTTTTTT.

This clone was seen only once. Here the CDR3 DNA reads TGTGCCAGCAGTTCAGAGGGACTAGTAAGCAATGAGCAGTTCTTC. The encoded protein is CASSSEGLVSNEQFF. The V gene is TRBV27, the J gene TRBJ2-1; the match to TRBD2 covers 8 bases. This CDR3 is 15 amino acids long. Germline V gives CDR1 MNHEY, CDR2 SMNVEV (reference sequence). The V gene end was trimmed by 4 bases and the J gene end by 6 bases; junction bases not matched to a gene: 8.

The chain is built from TRBV12-5 and TRBJ2-5; D gene ambiguous. V dropped 3 bases and J dropped 5 bases, with 4 bases sitting between them. In germline, CDR1 is LGHNT, CDR2 FRNRAP. CDR3 length: 11 residues. CDR3 coding DNA: TGTGCTAGTGGTTTCTCCGAGACCCAGTACTTC. This translates into CASGFSETQYF.

A remark on this clone: Other DNA sequences in the sample encode the same CDR3. V is TRBV9 and J is TRBJ1-1, with a weak D call TRBD1 (5 bases). V lost 4 bases, J lost 1 base, and 14 bases lay in between. Germline loops: CDR1 SGDLS, CDR2 YYNGEE. This CDR3 has 15 residues. The CDR3 nucleotides are TGTGCCAGCAGCCCGAACGTCGACAGGAACACTGAAGCTTTCTTT. Amino acids: CASSPNVDRNTEAFF.

The chain uses TRBV9 and TRBJ2-5; 8 nucleotides agree with TRBD2. The germline CDR1 and CDR2 sequences are SGDLS and YYNGEE. The CDR3 spans 15 residues. Unmatched junction bases numbered 10, after V lost 0 bases and J lost 9 bases. This CDR3 reads CASSVGSSGPGAQYF. As DNA, the CDR3 is TGTGCCAGCAGCGTAGGTTCTAGCGGGCCCGGGGCCCAGTACTTC.

The J gene is TRBJ2-7, the V gene TRBV15; possible D gene TRBD1, 6 bases. The germline V gene encodes CDR1 LNHNV and CDR2 YYDKDF (reference sequence). This CDR3 contains 13 residues. Trimming left V 2 bases short and J 6 bases short, with 11 bases between. For the CDR3, the DNA is TGTGCCACCAGCAGAAACAGGGCCTCCGAGCAGTACTTC. It translates to CATSRNRASEQYF.

This clone has a handful of counts. This chain connects TRBV6-6 to TRBJ2-7; 7 bases are shared with TRBD1. CDR1 and CDR2 from the germline V gene are MNHNY and SVGAGI (reference sequence). Trimming at V came to 6 bases and at J to 2 bases, leaving 4 bases not matched to a gene. The CDR3 contains 13 residues. The CDR3 spells CASSTQGAYEQYF. In DNA, the CDR3 is TGTGCCAGCAGCACGCAGGGGGCCTACGAGCAGTACTTC.

The chain employs TRBV19 and TRBJ1-2; TRBD1 is a possible D gene (5 bases). Germline V gene sequence: CDR1 LNHDA, CDR2 SQIVND (reference sequence). The CDR3 runs 12 residues. Trimming cost V 7 bases and J 6 bases, with 12 bases left between them. The chain's CDR3 is CASTPSGNGYTF. Written as DNA, the CDR3 is TGTGCCAGTACCCCTTCAGGGAATGGCTACACCTTC.

The V call is TRBV5-1, the J call TRBJ1-2; 8 positions match TRBD1. The CDR3 sequence is 14 residues long. CDR1 is SGHRS and CDR2 is YFSETQ in the germline V gene. V was pared by 4 bases and J by 4 bases, with 6 bases of the junction left unmatched. In DNA, the CDR3 is TGCGCCAGCAGCCTGGGACAGGAAACCTATGGCTACACCTTC. Translated, it gives CASSLGQETYGYTF.

This sequence joins TRBV6-1 and TRBJ1-1; D perhaps matches TRBD1 (5 bases). The CDR3 runs to 13 residues. Germline CDR1 is MNHNS and CDR2 is SASEGT. Trimming stripped 4 bases from V and 4 bases from J, with 10 bases between. The CDR3 sequence is CASSGGRVTEAFF. The DNA for the CDR3 is TGTGCCAGCAGTGGGGGGAGGGTCACTGAAGCTTTCTTT.

The gene calls are TRBV30 and TRBJ1-2; D is perhaps TRBD1 (5 bases). Germline CDR1 GTSNPN, CDR2 SVGIG (reference sequence). This CDR3 is 16 amino acids long. V was clipped by 1 base and J by 4 bases, with 19 bases between them. In DNA form, the CDR3 reads TGTGCCTGGAGTGAGATAGGTGGCCGGGGGACCTATGGCTACACCTTC. It specifies CAWSEIGGRGTYGYTF.

The chain employs TRBV29-1 and TRBJ2-5, with D possibly matching TRBD2 (7 bases). Trimming took 4 bases from V and 5 from J, leaving 11 bases between them. This CDR3 is 12 amino acids long. Per the germline V gene, CDR1 is SQVTM and CDR2 is ANQGSEA. CDR3 residues: CSVGGGAETQYF. CDR3 in DNA: TGCAGCGTTGGGGGGGGCGCGGAGACCCAGTACTTC.

The rearrangement links TRBV28 to TRBJ1-1, with D perhaps TRBD1 (6 bases). The CDR3 contains 12 residues. The germline gives CDR1 MDHEN, CDR2 SYDVKM. V was cut by 5 bases and J by 11 bases, with 15 bases left in between. CDR3 in amino acids: CASSTPTGSAFF. The DNA for the CDR3 is TGTGCCAGCAGTACCCCAACAGGGTCCGCTTTCTTT.

This chain joins TRBV11-2 and TRBJ1-1, with 7 nucleotides matching TRBD1. J gave up 12 bases and V 7 bases, and 14 bases lay outside the gene matches. The CDR3 totals 13 residues. The germline CDR1 and CDR2 sequences are SGHAT and FQNNGV. This chain's CDR3 is CASTYTGVVFPFF. DNA for the CDR3: TGTGCCAGCACTTACACAGGGGTGGTGTTTCCTTTCTTT.

CDR3 nucleotide sequence: TGTGCCAGCAGCTTGGGGACAGGGAGGGAGGTAGCCAAAAACATTCAGTACTTC. Translation gives CASSLGTGREVAKNIQYF. This chain links TRBV5-6 with TRBJ2-4, with a tentative D call TRBD1 (8 bases). The CDR3 contains 18 residues. V was pared by 0 bases and J by 0 bases, with 16 bases between. Germline V gene data show CDR1 as SGHDT and CDR2 as YYEEEE. Full variable domain (remainder filled in from reference TRBV5-6 and TRBJ2-4): DAGVTQSPTHLIKTRGQQVTLRCSPKSGHDTVSWYQQALGQGPQFIFQYYEEEERQRGNFPDRFSGHQFPNYSSELNVNALLLGDSALYLCASSLGTGREVAKNIQYFGAGTRLSVL.

The V call is TRBV28, the J call TRBJ2-4, with D possibly matching TRBD2 (5 bases). The CDR3 covers 15 residues. V was pared by 7 bases and J by 4 bases, with 17 bases between. CDR1 and CDR2 from the germline V gene are MDHEN and SYDVKM. Here the CDR3 reads CASTWESGDKNIQYF. In DNA, the CDR3 is TGTGCCAGCACCTGGGAGTCAGGAGATAAAAACATTCAGTACTTC.

The gene calls are TRBV14 and TRBJ1-2; D perhaps matches TRBD1 (6 bases). Per germline, CDR1 SGHDN and CDR2 FVKESK. The CDR3 spans 18 residues. The germline V and J ends were trimmed by 0 bases and 3 bases, with 20 bases remaining between them. The CDR3 reads CASSQEVSSRGRYYGYTF. CDR3 DNA sequence: TGTGCCAGCAGCCAAGAAGTTTCTTCCAGGGGCAGGTACTATGGCTACACCTTC.

This clone turned up a few times. The V call is TRBV20-1, the J call TRBJ1-2, with D unresolved. V lost 7 bases, J lost 9 bases, and 12 bases lay in between. This CDR3 has 10 residues. Per germline, CDR1 DFQATT and CDR2 SNEGSKA (reference sequence). CDR3 region: CSGPSPSYTF. The CDR3 DNA follows: TGCAGTGGTCCCAGTCCAAGCTACACCTTC.

This chain links TRBV9 with TRBJ2-7; perhaps TRBD1 as D (6 bases). The CDR3 covers 15 residues. Trimming removed 0 bases from V and 1 base from J, with 11 bases in between. Germline V gene lookup returns CDR1 SGDLS and CDR2 YYNGEE. CDR3 nucleotides: TGTGCCAGCAGCGTAGTTCCAGGGGCTTCCTACGAGCAGTACTTC. Translating gives CASSVVPGASYEQYF.

The chain is built from TRBV30 and TRBJ1-4, with TRBD1 as a possible D gene (5 bases). The CDR3 sequence is 16 residues long. V was trimmed by 1 base and J by 8 bases, leaving 20 bases between them. CDR1 is GTSNPN and CDR2 is SVGIG in the germline V gene (reference sequence). CDR3 DNA sequence: TGTGCCTGGAGTGACCCCTTGGCAGGGTCGTCCGAAAAACTGTTTTTT. Protein: CAWSDPLAGSSEKLFF.

The chain couples TRBV5-1 to TRBJ1-1; TRBD1 matches 8 bases. CDR1 is SGHRS, CDR2 YFSETQ, per germline. J was trimmed by 0 bases and V by 4 bases; bases with no gene match: 14. There are 18 residues in the CDR3. CDR3 bases: TGCGCCAGCAGCCTCAGGGGGCGAGGTCCCCTAATGAACACTGAAGCTTTCTTT. Translated: CASSLRGRGPLMNTEAFF.

This rearrangement joins TRBV5-4 to TRBJ1-5, with 7 bases lining up with TRBD1. V gave up 5 bases and J gave up 6 bases; unmatched junction bases: 5. The CDR3 is made up of 13 amino acids. CDR1 and CDR2 from the germline V gene are SGHNT and YYREEE (reference sequence). CDR3 sequence (DNA): TGTGCCAGCAGTTCAGGGGGTGGTCAGCCCCAGCATTTT. It specifies CASSSGGGQPQHF.

The chain recombines TRBV9 with TRBJ2-3; D is perhaps TRBD2 (7 bases). Trimming pared 1 base from V and 3 bases from J, leaving 12 bases between. This CDR3 is built from 15 residues. CDR1 is SGDLS, CDR2 YYNGEE, per germline. The CDR3 DNA follows: TGTGCCAGCAGCGTAACAGCGGGGACAACAGATACGCAGTATTTT. Its translation is CASSVTAGTTDTQYF.

The V call is TRBV9, the J call TRBJ2-2, with D possibly being TRBD1 (5 bases). The CDR3 runs to 18 residues. Germline values: CDR1 SGDLS, CDR2 YYNGEE. V lost 0 bases, J lost 3 bases, and 18 bases lay in between. CDR3 nucleotide sequence: TGTGCCAGCAGCGTAGATTACGCCAGGGCAACGGACACCGGGGAGCTGTTTTTT. The encoded protein is CASSVDYARATDTGELFF.

This sequence joins TRBV9 and TRBJ1-1; TRBD1 matches 7 bases. This CDR3 region has 13 residues. Per germline, CDR1 SGDLS and CDR2 YYNGEE. Unmatched junction bases numbered 6, after V lost 3 bases and J lost 7 bases. CDR3 bases: TGTGCCAGCAGCGCTTCGGGACAGAGTGAAGCTTTCTTT. Protein product: CASSASGQSEAFF.

This chain connects TRBV5-1 to TRBJ2-5, with 16 bases matching TRBD2. V shed 3 bases, J shed 2 bases, and the junction held 10 bases outside the gene matches. This CDR3 is built from 19 residues. CDR1 is SGHRS and CDR2 is YFSETQ in the germline V gene. CDR3 residues: CASSSQGTSGGARQETQYF. CDR3 sequence (DNA): TGCGCCAGCAGCTCGCAAGGGACTAGCGGGGGGGCACGTCAAGAGACCCAGTACTTC.

The gene calls are TRBV18 and TRBJ2-4; 8 bases fit TRBD1. The CDR3 is 13 residues long. The ends lost 9 bases at V and 13 bases at J; junction bases unmatched: 14. Per the germline V gene, CDR1 is KGHSH and CDR2 is LQKENI. The CDR3 DNA is TGTGCCAGTTCAACTCAGACAGGGGCTAGCCAGTACTTC. As protein: CASSTQTGASQYF.